Shown below are 9 T cell receptor beta chains from a single sample sequenced in a study of OX40 agonist ivuxolimab in advanced cancers. Profiling relied on immunoSEQ multiplex PCR, and the TCRdb table lists in-frame clones only, not all of them. The sample lists over 35,000 clones, more than 70% occurring once. The sample was CD4+ or CD8+ T cells sorted from blood, taken in a trial of the OX40 agonist ivuxolimab. The receptors shown here come from an adult with an advanced solid tumor such as melanoma, head and neck, liver or kidney cancer.

This chain uses TRBV7-2 with TRBJ2-5, with D perhaps assigned TRBD1 or TRBD2 (6 bases each). CDR1 and CDR2 from the germline V gene are SGHTA and FQGNSA. Trimming took off 5 bases at V and 4 bases at J, with 26 bases between the two ends. The CDR3 contains 18 residues. The CDR3 DNA sequence: TGTGCCAGCAGCCCAGGACTATCCACCTGGGCAGGGGTAGAGACCCAGTACTTC. This codes for CASSPGLSTWAGVETQYF. Drawing the rest from reference TRBV7-2 and TRBJ2-5, the complete variable domain is GAGVSQSPSNKVTEKGKDVELRCDPISGHTALYWYRQSLGQGLEFLIYFQGNSAPDKSGLPSDRFSAERTGGSVSTLTIQRTQQEDSAVYLCASSPGLSTWAGVETQYFGPGTRLLVL.

V and J are TRBV4-1 and TRBJ2-3, with D uncertain. V lost 0 bases and J lost 1, with 8 bases in between. The CDR3 totals 15 residues. Germline V CDR1 and CDR2: MGHRA, YSYEKL. CDR3 sequence (DNA): TGCGCCAGCAGCCAAGAGGGGATCGGCACAGATACGCAGTATTTT. Protein: CASSQEGIGTDTQYF.

In nucleotides, the CDR3 is TGTGCCAGCAGTGAAGCGCTTCTATGGACGGTAGGTTACGAGCAGTACTTC. Its translation is CASSEALLWTVGYEQYF. The chain combines TRBV6-1 with TRBJ2-7; D not resolved. The length of the CDR3 is 17 residues. Germline assignment: CDR1 MNHNS and CDR2 SASEGT. V lost 0 bases to trimming and J lost 4 bases, with 19 bases between them.

J is TRBJ1-4 and V is TRBV5-4; D possibly corresponds to TRBD1 (5 bases). Germline loops: CDR1 SGHNT, CDR2 YYREEE (reference sequence). The CDR3 spans 16 residues. Trimming left V 0 bases short and J 7 bases short, with 16 bases between. Here the CDR3 DNA reads TGTGCCAGCAGCTTGGGGCCCGACCGGGGGAGTGAAAAACTGTTTTTT. Its protein product is CASSLGPDRGSEKLFF.

V gene TRBV5-4 combines with J gene TRBJ1-1; D uncertain. CDR1 is SGHNT and CDR2 is YYREEE in the germline V gene (reference sequence). The V end lost 0 bases, the J end lost 4 bases, and 13 bases lay between the germline ends. The CDR3 is 15 residues long. DNA of the CDR3: TGTGCCAGCAGCTTGGGGACCGGGCCAACCACTGAAGCTTTCTTT. It translates to CASSLGTGPTTEAFF.

The chain carries TRBV2 and TRBJ1-3, with 7 bases identical to TRBD1. The trim removed 4 bases at V and 2 bases at J, leaving 11 bases unmatched. This CDR3 comprises 17 residues. Germline CDR1 reads SNHLY; CDR2 reads FYNNEI. This chain's CDR3 is CASSAPPGQLAGNTIYF. The CDR3 DNA is TGTGCCAGCAGTGCCCCCCCGGGACAGCTTGCTGGAAACACCATATATTTT.

The rearrangement joins TRBV5-4 to TRBJ2-5; D is unclear. CDR3 length equals 13 residues. Trimming cost V 0 bases and J 2 bases, with 5 bases left between them. CDR1 is SGHNT and CDR2 is YYREEE in the germline V gene (reference sequence). Here the CDR3 reads CASSLGSQETQYF. CDR3 bases: TGTGCCAGCAGCTTGGGATCGCAAGAGACCCAGTACTTC. Together with reference TRBV5-4 and TRBJ2-5, the CDR3 gives the full variable domain: ETGVTQSPTHLIKTRGQQVTLRCSSQSGHNTVSWYQQALGQGPQFIFQYYREEENGRGNFPPRFSGLQFPNYSSELNVNALELDDSALYLCASSLGSQETQYFGPGTRLLVL.

The chain carries TRBV7-2 and TRBJ2-1; 13 nucleotides align to TRBD2. This CDR3 is built from 16 residues. V shed 1 base, J shed 8 bases, and the junction held 5 bases outside the gene matches. In germline, CDR1 is SGHTA, CDR2 FQGNSA. The CDR3 here is CASSLEGTSGVYEQFF. In DNA form, the CDR3 reads TGTGCCAGCAGCTTAGAAGGGACTAGCGGGGTCTATGAGCAGTTCTTC.

The J gene is TRBJ2-7, the V gene TRBV18; D gene unclear. The CDR3 consists of 16 residues. CDR1 is KGHSH, CDR2 LQKENI, per germline. Trimming took 0 bases from V and 1 from J, leaving 13 bases between them. The CDR3 spells CASSPPGSEGSYEQYF. The CDR3 DNA sequence: TGTGCCAGCTCACCACCGGGGTCAGAAGGATCCTACGAGCAGTACTTC. Supplemented by reference TRBV18 and TRBJ2-7, the full variable domain reads NAGVMQNPRHLVRRRGQEARLRCSPMKGHSHVYWYRQLPEEGLKFMVYLQKENIIDESGMPKERFSAEFPKEGPSILRIQQVVRGDSAAYFCASSPPGSEGSYEQYFGPGTRLTVT.